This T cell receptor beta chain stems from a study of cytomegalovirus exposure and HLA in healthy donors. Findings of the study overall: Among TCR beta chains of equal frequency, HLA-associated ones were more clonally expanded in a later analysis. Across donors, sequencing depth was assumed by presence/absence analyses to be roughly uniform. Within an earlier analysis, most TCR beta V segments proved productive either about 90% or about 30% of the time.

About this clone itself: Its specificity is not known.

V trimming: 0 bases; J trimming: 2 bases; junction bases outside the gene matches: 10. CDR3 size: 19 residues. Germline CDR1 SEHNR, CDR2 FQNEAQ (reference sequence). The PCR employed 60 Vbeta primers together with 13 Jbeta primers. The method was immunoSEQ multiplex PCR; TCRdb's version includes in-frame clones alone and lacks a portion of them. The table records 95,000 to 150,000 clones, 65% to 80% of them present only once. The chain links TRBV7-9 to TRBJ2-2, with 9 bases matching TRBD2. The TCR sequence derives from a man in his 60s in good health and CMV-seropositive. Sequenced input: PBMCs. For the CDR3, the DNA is TGTGCCAGCAGCTTAGCGGTCCTGGGACTAGCTGCAAACACCGGGGAGCTGTTTTTT. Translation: CASSLAVLGLAANTGELFF.